The 4 T cell receptor beta chains in this list originate from one sample, sequenced in a study of regulatory T cells in long-lasting Graves disease. HTBI primers from iRepertoire and Arm-PCR of CDR3 regions yielded the TCR beta libraries. One entry per CDR3 protein, called by TCRdb with MiXCR from the multiplex PCR reads. The sample includes over 500,000 distinct CDR3 sequences, 16% of them seen just once. Time point defined: newly diagnosed GD, antithyroid drugs for less than 3 months. Extracted RNA from PBMCs served as the source of the TCR library. These data were likewise used in another study, on T cells in Graves' hyperthyroidism and ophthalmopathy.

The material was peripheral blood mononuclear cells (PBMCs), obtained at new diagnosis, from a patient treated with antithyroid drugs. These receptors came from a woman in her thirties with Graves disease.

This clonotype was counted a few times. The V gene is TRBV10-2, the J gene TRBJ1-5, with unresolved D. The CDR3 is 15 amino acids. V shed 0 bases and J shed 7 bases, with 13 bases lying between them. Germline loops: CDR1 WSHSY, CDR2 SAAADI. The CDR3 region has the DNA TGCGCCAGCAGTGAGTCGGCCGGGCTCAGGCAGCCCCAGCATTTT. Its protein product is CASSESAGLRQPQHF.

This clonotype was counted many times. This chain uses TRBV20-1 with TRBJ1-5; 7 bases are a match to TRBD1. V dropped 4 bases and J dropped 4; count of bases not matched to a gene: 13. Germline V gives CDR1 DFQATT, CDR2 SNEGSKA (reference sequence). CDR3 length equals 16 residues. CDR3 protein: CSAKPAGGRTNQPQHF. As DNA, the CDR3 is TGCAGTGCTAAGCCTGCAGGGGGTAGAACTAATCAGCCCCAGCATTTT.

As to this clonotype: A much larger clone differs by one base, so this may be a read error. The rearrangement links TRBV15 to TRBJ2-3; D might be TRBD2 (5 bases). Per the germline V gene, CDR1 is LNHNV and CDR2 is YYDKDF (reference sequence). The CDR3 totals 16 residues. The CDR3 reads CATGRDLFGGTDTQYF. The CDR3 DNA is TGTGCCACCGGCAGAGATCTATTCGGGGGCACAGATACGCAGTATTTT.

CDR3 residues: CASRRDSEAFF. DNA of the CDR3: TGTGCCAGCAGAAGGGACTCTGAAGCTTTCTTT. The chain employs TRBV25-1 and TRBJ1-1; D perhaps matches TRBD1 (5 bases). Germline V CDR1 and CDR2: MGHDK, SYGVNS. This CDR3 is built from 11 residues. V lost 6 bases and J 6 bases, leaving 8 bases between the germline ends.